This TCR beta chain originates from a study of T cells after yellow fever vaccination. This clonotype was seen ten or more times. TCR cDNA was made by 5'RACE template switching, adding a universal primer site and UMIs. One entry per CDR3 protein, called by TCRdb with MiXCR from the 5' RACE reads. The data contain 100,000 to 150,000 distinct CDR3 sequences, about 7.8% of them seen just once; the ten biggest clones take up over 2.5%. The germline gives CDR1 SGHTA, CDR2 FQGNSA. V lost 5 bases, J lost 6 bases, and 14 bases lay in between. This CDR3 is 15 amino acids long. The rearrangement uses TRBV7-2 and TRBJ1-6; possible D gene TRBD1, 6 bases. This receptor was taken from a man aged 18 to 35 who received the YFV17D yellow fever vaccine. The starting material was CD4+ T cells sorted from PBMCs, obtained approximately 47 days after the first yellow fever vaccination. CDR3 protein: CASSGPGVGNSPLHF. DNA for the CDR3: TGTGCCAGCAGCGGGCCAGGGGTCGGTAATTCACCCCTCCACTTT.